A selection of T cell receptor beta chains follows, all from one sample in a study of tumor-infiltrating lymphocytes in localized non-small cell lung cancer. Profiling relied on immunoSEQ multiplex PCR, and the TCRdb table lists in-frame clones only, not all of them. This sample has some 13,000 clones, with around four fifths found just once. Specimen: uninvolved lung tissue not adjacent to the tumor. Receptor source: a human donor with non-small cell lung cancer. The CDR3 runs from the conserved cysteine through the conserved F or W. The D gene is left open where the match is weak. Size is stated for part of the rows, as once, few or many counts, or as a class when the clone is expanded.

V	D	J	size	CDR3	DNA
TRBV6-6	TRBD1	TRBJ1-1	few	CASSYSTGGTEAFF	TGTGCCAGCAGTTACTCGACAGGGGGGACTGAAGCTTTCTTT
TRBV9	.	TRBJ1-4	.	CASSVGPENEKLFF	TGTGCCAGCAGCGTAGGGCCAGAAAATGAAAAACTGTTTTTT
TRBV7-9	TRBD2	TRBJ2-7	.	CASSFGREGYEQYF	TGTGCCAGCAGCTTCGGAAGGGAGGGCTACGAGCAGTACTTC
TRBV25-1	.	TRBJ2-2	.	CASRGGIVTGELFF	TGTGCCAGCAGGGGGGGTATAGTCACCGGGGAGCTGTTTTTT
TRBV5-1	TRBD2	TRBJ2-3	.	CASSAILAGGGTDTQYF	TGCGCCAGCAGCGCCATTTTAGCGGGAGGGGGCACAGATACGCAGTATTTT
TRBV6-5	.	TRBJ2-5	.	CASTPLMVRTETQYF	TGTGCCAGCACCCCACTAATGGTTCGAACAGAGACCCAGTACTTC
TRBV5-1	.	TRBJ1-3	.	CASSLEASTSGNTIYF	TGCGCCAGCAGCTTGGAAGCCTCAACGTCCGGAAACACCATATATTTT
TRBV29-1	TRBD1	TRBJ2-7	.	CSVMTGFGNEQYF	TGCAGCGTTATGACAGGGTTCGGCAACGAGCAGTACTTC
TRBV7-9	.	TRBJ1-1	few	CASSFVRENTEAFF	TGTGCCAGCAGCTTTGTCAGGGAGAACACTGAAGCTTTCTTT
TRBV5-1	TRBD1	TRBJ2-7	.	CASSLVGGAYEQYF	TGCGCCAGCAGCTTGGTAGGGGGCGCCTACGAGCAGTACTTC
TRBV7-2	.	TRBJ2-7	.	CASSRDSPSYEQYF	TGTGCCAGCAGCCGGGATTCACCCTCCTACGAGCAGTACTTC
TRBV6-1	.	TRBJ1-1	once	CASSENFSVEAFF	TGTGCCAGCAGTGAAAATTTCAGTGTTGAAGCTTTCTTT
TRBV9	.	TRBJ1-1	.	CASSLRDMNTEAFF	TGTGCCAGCTCCCTTAGGGACATGAACACTGAAGCTTTCTTT
TRBV20-1	.	TRBJ1-5	.	CSAPPHQPQHF	TGCAGTGCCCCACCCCATCAGCCCCAGCATTTT
TRBV5-1	.	TRBJ1-5	.	CASSLEGSDNQPQHF	TGCGCCAGCAGCTTGGAGGGGTCGGACAATCAGCCCCAGCATTTT
TRBV7-2	TRBD1	TRBJ1-5	.	CASSLKFPGQGVSNQPQHF	TGTGCCAGCAGCCTAAAATTTCCGGGACAGGGGGTGAGCAATCAGCCCCAGCATTTT
TRBV14	.	TRBJ2-2	.	CASSHPNTGELFF	TGTGCCAGCAGCCACCCGAACACCGGGGAGCTGTTTTTT
TRBV2	TRBD1	TRBJ1-2	few	CASSGGGDFLGGYTF	TGTGCCAGCAGTGGAGGGGGCGACTTCCTCGGTGGCTACACCTTC
TRBV15	TRBD1	TRBJ2-7	.	CATSRDRGPYEQYF	TGTGCCACCAGCAGGGACAGGGGGCCCTACGAGCAGTACTTC
TRBV6-6	.	TRBJ1-2	.	CASRVGANYGYTF	TGTGCCAGCCGTGTCGGTGCTAACTATGGCTACACCTTC
TRBV30	.	TRBJ2-7	.	CAWKVPGQTGEQYF	TGTGCCTGGAAGGTCCCCGGACAGACGGGGGAGCAGTACTTC
TRBV19	TRBD1	TRBJ1-4	.	CASRSQGGDRGRYNEKLFF	TGTGCCAGTAGATCCCAGGGGGGAGACCGCGGCCGATACAATGAAAAACTGTTTTTT
TRBV13	.	TRBJ2-7	.	CASSLGRNYEQYF	TGTGCCAGCAGCTTGGGACGGAACTACGAGCAGTACTTC
TRBV11-2	.	TRBJ2-3	.	CASSLGQEWPDTQYF	TGTGCCAGCAGCTTAGGACAGGAGTGGCCAGATACGCAGTATTTT